This TCR beta chain was observed in a study of OX40 agonist ivuxolimab in advanced cancers. In the study overall: Dosing consisted of intravenous ivuxolimab at 0.01 to 10 mg/kg every 2 weeks. Over 30% of patients had received prior checkpoint inhibitor therapy. General study results and limits: Relative to CD4+ cells, CD8+ T cells on average had more expanded clones. Doses of 0.1 to 3.0 mg/kg were accompanied by clonal expansion of CD4+ and CD8+ blood T cells by week 6.

Libraries were prepared by immunoSEQ multiplex PCR; TCRdb keeps only in-frame clonotypes and omits some of them. The sample carries around 33,000 clones, about four fifths recorded once. As concerns this clone: Its matching antigen is unknown.

There are 18 residues in the CDR3. Germline values: CDR1 SGHDN, CDR2 FVKESK. The V end lost 4 bases, the J end lost 3 bases, and 24 bases lay between the germline ends. Sequenced material: CD4+ or CD8+ T cells sorted from blood, taken in a trial of the OX40 agonist ivuxolimab. The TCR sequence derives from an adult with an advanced solid tumor such as melanoma, head and neck, liver or kidney cancer. This chain joins TRBV14 and TRBJ1-2; D perhaps matches TRBD1 (6 bases). In DNA, the CDR3 is TGTGCCAGCAGCCTATCCGATGGGGGGGCAGATGGATACTATGGCTACACCTTC. As protein: CASSLSDGGADGYYGYTF. The full variable domain, with the rest looked up from reference TRBV14 and TRBJ1-2, is EAGVTQFPSHSVIEKGQTVTLRCDPISGHDNLYWYRRVMGKEIKFLLHFVKESKQDESGMPNNRFLAERTGGTYSTLKVQPAELEDSGVYFCASSLSDGGADGYYGYTFGSGTRLTVV.